Listed here is a single T cell receptor beta chain. As yet, its antigen is unknown. This record comes from a study of PD-1 blockade in classical Hodgkin lymphoma. Study observations and caveats: By C4D1 there was a significant rise in CD4+ TCR diversity but not in CD8+ TCR diversity. The authors excluded patients who started nivolumab under 1 year after ASCT. Patients with a complete response exhibited baseline diversity comparable to newly diagnosed patients.

Every patient experienced relapse after autologous stem cell transplantation, and brentuximab vedotin exposure varied. Complete response, partial response or progressive disease were the best responses. Clones were read by immunoSEQ multiplex PCR, and TCRdb kept only the in-frame ones, dropping some. The sample has roughly 28,000 clones; nearly 80% are singletons. The V gene lost 4 bases and the J gene lost 4 bases, with 23 bases spanning the gap. In germline, CDR1 is SGHRS, CDR2 YFSETQ. The CDR3 length is 17 residues. The sequenced sample was peripheral blood mononuclear cells (PBMCs), obtained before the second cycle of nivolumab. The chain joins TRBV5-1 to TRBJ1-1; D uncertain. The receptor's source is a human donor with classical Hodgkin lymphoma. The CDR3 reads CASSPEGIQQNPTEAFF. The CDR3 nucleotides read TGCGCCAGCAGCCCTGAAGGCATTCAACAGAACCCCACTGAAGCTTTCTTT.